Listed here is a single T cell receptor beta chain. The antigen this receptor binds is unknown. No much larger clone is present one base from it, and per-base qualities are unavailable. Patients with a history of autoimmune disease or receiving systemic immunosuppression were excluded from the trial. Peripheral blood for TCR sequencing was drawn from every dose cohort at baseline, at cycle 4 day 1 and at cycle 7 day 1. The samples were drawn from a first-in-human, open-label, multicenter phase I dose-escalation trial of ivuxolimab. The trial enrolled adults with locally advanced or metastatic head and neck squamous cell, hepatocellular, melanoma or renal cell carcinoma. Before TCR sequencing, CD4+ T cells and CD8+ T cells were sorted from peripheral blood as separate populations. This entry comes from a study of OX40 agonist ivuxolimab in advanced cancers. For context, the study as a whole: The costimulatory receptor OX40 (CD134) was targeted by ivuxolimab, a fully human IgG2 agonistic monoclonal antibody. The point of sequencing TCRbeta in the periphery was to test whether ivuxolimab changed TCR sequence diversity and drove clonal T-cell expansion. Prior anti-PD-1, anti-PD-L1 or anti-CTLA-4 therapy was permitted, and 30% to 45% of dose-escalation patients had received checkpoint inhibitors. Intravenous ivuxolimab was administered to patients every 2 weeks at six dose levels: 0.01, 0.1, 0.3, 1.5, 3 and 10 mg/kg. Partial responses occurred in three dose-escalation patients, of whom one had hepatocellular carcinoma and two had cutaneous melanoma. The dose-escalation cohort was 82.7% male with a mean age of 60 years, ranging from roughly 20 to 85. The paper describes the monotherapy dose-escalation part (N ≈ 52 patients) of the phase I trial of ivuxolimab. Among the 50 to 55 dose-escalation patients, roughly 20 had hepatocellular carcinoma, 15 or so melanoma, 9 renal cell carcinoma and 9 head and neck cancer. Summary of the overall study and its limitations: Low levels of normalized T-cell clonal expansion were also shown by some nonresponding patients. The antigen specificity of the peripheral T cells that underwent clonal expansion was not determined. At doses from 0.1 to 3.0 mg/kg, clonal expansion was seen in both CD4+ and CD8+ blood T cells between baseline and week 6. In the 0.1-3.0 mg/kg groups, partial responders were among the patients with the lowest normalized peripheral clonal expansion, particularly in CD8+ T cells. After ivuxolimab, expanded clones were on average more numerous among CD8+ T cells than among CD4+ T cells.

Genomic DNA was isolated from the sorted cells so that the TCRbeta CDR3 region could be sequenced. The immunoSEQ Assay was used to sequence the TCRbeta CDR3 regions. The clones in this table, taken by TCRdb from immuneACCESS, are in-frame only. Not every clone is retained; where verified, under half of the shortfall comes from an unresolved V gene, and the cause of the rest is unknown. This sample has 55,000 to 80,000 clones in its table, and about four fifths of those were observed once. In total, the top ten clones hold roughly 8% of the sample. Relative to germline, V is 8 bases shorter and J is 0 bases shorter, with 10 bases between their ends. Taken from the germline V gene, the CDR1 and CDR2 loops are MDHEN and SYDVKM. The CDR3 runs 13 amino acids, cysteine and phenylalanine included. The entry retains the CDR3 DNA only, 39 bases that are in frame from base 1.

Here the chain combines TRBV28 and TRBJ1-2; confidence is insufficient to name the D gene. This specimen consisted of CD4+ or CD8+ T cells sorted from blood, obtained in a trial of the OX40 agonist ivuxolimab. This sequence originates from an adult with an advanced solid tumor such as melanoma, head and neck, liver or kidney cancer. The CDR3 reads CASVQGTNYGYTF. The nucleotide sequence reads TGTGCCAGCGTTCAAGGGACTAACTATGGCTACACCTTC.